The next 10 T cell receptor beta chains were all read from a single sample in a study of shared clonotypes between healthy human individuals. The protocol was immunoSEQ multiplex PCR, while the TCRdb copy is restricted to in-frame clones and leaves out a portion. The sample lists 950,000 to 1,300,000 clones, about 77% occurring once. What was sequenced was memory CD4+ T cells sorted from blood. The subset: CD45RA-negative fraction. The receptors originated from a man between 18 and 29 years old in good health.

For the CDR3, the DNA is TGTGCCAGCAGCTTAGTGAACGGGGACAGCTACGAGCAGTACTTC. Protein sequence: CASSLVNGDSYEQYF. V gene TRBV7-2 combines with J gene TRBJ2-7, with TRBD1 identical over 7 bases. From germline, CDR1 is SGHTA and CDR2 FQGNSA. The CDR3 contains 15 residues. V shed 1 base, J shed 3 bases, and the junction held 6 bases outside the gene matches.

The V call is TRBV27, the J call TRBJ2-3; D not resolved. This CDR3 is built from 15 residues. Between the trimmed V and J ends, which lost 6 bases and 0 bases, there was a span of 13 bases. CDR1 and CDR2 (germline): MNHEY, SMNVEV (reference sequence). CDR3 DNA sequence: TGTGCCAGCAGCGATTCCCTGGGGAGCACAGATACGCAGTATTTT. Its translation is CASSDSLGSTDTQYF.

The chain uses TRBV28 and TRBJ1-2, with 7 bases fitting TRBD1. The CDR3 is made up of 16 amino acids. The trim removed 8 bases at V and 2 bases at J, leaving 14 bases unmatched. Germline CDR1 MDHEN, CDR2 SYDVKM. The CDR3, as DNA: TGTGCCAGCGAGACTGGACAGGACTCCTCAAACTATGGCTACACCTTC. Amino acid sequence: CASETGQDSSNYGYTF.

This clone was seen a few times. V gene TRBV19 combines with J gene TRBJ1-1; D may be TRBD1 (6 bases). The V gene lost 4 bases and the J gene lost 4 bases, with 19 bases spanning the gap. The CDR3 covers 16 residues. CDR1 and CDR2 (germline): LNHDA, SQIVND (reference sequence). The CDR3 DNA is TGTGCCAGTAGTAGAGGTTCGCCGGGGGCGGGCACTGAAGCTTTCTTT. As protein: CASSRGSPGAGTEAFF.

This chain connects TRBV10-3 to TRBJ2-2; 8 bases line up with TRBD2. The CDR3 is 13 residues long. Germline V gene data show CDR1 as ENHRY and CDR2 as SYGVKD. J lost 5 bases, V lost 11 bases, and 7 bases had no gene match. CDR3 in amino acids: CAVGAGETGELFF. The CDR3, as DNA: TGTGCCGTAGGAGCGGGAGAAACCGGGGAGCTGTTTTTT.

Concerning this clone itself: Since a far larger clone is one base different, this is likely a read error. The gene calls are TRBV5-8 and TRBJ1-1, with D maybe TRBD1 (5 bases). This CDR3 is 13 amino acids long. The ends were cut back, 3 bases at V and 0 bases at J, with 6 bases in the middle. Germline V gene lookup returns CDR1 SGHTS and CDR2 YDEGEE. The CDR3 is CASSWGLNTEAFF. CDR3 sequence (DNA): TGTGCCAGCAGCTGGGGACTGAACACTGAAGCTTTCTTT. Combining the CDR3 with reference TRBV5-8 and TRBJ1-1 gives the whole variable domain EAGVTQSPTHLIKTRGQQATLRCSPISGHTSVYWYQQALGLGLQFLLWYDEGEERNRGNFPPRFSGRQFPNYSSELNVNALELEDSALYLCASSWGLNTEAFFGQGTRLTVV.

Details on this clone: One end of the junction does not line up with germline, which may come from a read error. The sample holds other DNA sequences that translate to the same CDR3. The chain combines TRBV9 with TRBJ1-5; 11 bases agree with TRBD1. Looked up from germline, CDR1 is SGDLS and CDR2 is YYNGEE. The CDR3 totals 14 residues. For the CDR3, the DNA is TGTGCCAGCAGCCGGACAGGGGGCAACCAGCCCCAGCATTTT. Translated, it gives CASSRTGGNQPQHF.

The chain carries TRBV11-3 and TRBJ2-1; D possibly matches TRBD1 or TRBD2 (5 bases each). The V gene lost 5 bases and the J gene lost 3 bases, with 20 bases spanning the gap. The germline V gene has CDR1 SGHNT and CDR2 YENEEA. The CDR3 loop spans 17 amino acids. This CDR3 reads CASSQTETGHNYNEQFF. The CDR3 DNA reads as TGTGCCAGCAGCCAAACAGAGACGGGGCATAACTACAATGAGCAGTTCTTC.

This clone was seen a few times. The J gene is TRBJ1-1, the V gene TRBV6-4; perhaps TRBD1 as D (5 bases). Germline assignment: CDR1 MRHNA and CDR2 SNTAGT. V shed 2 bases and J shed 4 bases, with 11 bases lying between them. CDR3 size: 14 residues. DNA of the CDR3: TGTGCCAGCAGTGACACGGGGGGGAGCACTGAAGCTTTCTTT. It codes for CASSDTGGSTEAFF.

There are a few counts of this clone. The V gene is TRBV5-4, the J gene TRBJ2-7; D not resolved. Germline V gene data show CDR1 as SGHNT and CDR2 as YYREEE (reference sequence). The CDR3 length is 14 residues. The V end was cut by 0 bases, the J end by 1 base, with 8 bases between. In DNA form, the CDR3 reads TGTGCCAGCAGCTTGGATCCGACATCCTACGAGCAGTACTTC. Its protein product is CASSLDPTSYEQYF.